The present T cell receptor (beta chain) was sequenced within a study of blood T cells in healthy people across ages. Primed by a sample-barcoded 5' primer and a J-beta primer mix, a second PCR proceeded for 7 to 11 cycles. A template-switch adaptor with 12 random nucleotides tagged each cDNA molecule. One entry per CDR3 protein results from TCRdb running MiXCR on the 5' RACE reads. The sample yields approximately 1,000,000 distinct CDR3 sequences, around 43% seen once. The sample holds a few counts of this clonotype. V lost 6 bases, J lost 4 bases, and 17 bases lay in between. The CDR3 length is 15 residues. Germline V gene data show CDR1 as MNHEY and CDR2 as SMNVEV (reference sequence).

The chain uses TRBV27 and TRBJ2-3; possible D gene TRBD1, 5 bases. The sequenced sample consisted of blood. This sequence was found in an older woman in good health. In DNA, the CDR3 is TGTGCCAGCAGAATGGGTAGTGGGGCCGCAGATACGCAGTATTTT. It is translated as CASRMGSGAADTQYF.